This T cell receptor beta chain was sequenced in a study of read filtering for tumor transcriptome and immune sequencing. Overall study context: Mean patient age was roughly 66 years, range about 45 to 90; 17 male, roughly 14 female. Transcriptome libraries were built from DNase-treated RNA.

Between the trimmed V and J ends, which lost 7 bases and 2 bases, there was a span of 14 bases. In germline, CDR1 is LNHDA, CDR2 SQIVND (reference sequence). The CDR3 runs to 14 residues. This clonotype was seen at least ten times. The antigen is undetermined. Molecular barcoded adaptors covering alpha/delta and beta/gamma chains were used on 400 ng RNA. TCRdb ran MiXCR on the reads and lists one entry per CDR3 protein. The sample has about 90,000 distinct CDR3 sequences; over 9% are singletons. Study-level points and caveats: Compared with RNA-seq, IR-seq gave much higher clonotype depth and reliability. Single-read clonotypes: roughly 82% of IR-seq clonotypes (approximately 4% of reads), 60% to 75% of RNA-seq clonotypes (approximately 43% of reads).

The clonotype originates from a donor at least 40 years old with multiple myeloma. Sequenced input: a population of CD138-negative cells sorted from bone marrow. This chain uses TRBV19 with TRBJ1-2; D is unclear. This CDR3 reads CASIPPGRNYGYTF. The CDR3 region has the DNA TGTGCCAGTATACCTCCGGGAAGAAACTATGGCTACACCTTC. The entire variable domain, with the rest obtained from reference TRBV19 and TRBJ1-2, is as follows: DGGITQSPKYLFRKEGQNVTLSCEQNLNHDAMYWYRQDPGQGLRLIYYSQIVNDFQKGDIAEGYSVSREKKESFPLTVTSAQKNPTAFYLCASIPPGRNYGYTFGSGTRLTVV.